This T cell receptor beta chain was obtained from a study of T cell responses to AZD1222 COVID-19 vaccine. General study points: Donor demographics were predominantly white British with a female majority; clonal diversity may be underestimated. Mapped onto spike, vaccine-associated CD4 TCRs spanned it and were dominant at 160-218 and 743-854.

This clone occurred once. Its antigen is not known. Using immunoSEQ multiplex PCR, the repertoire was profiled, and TCRdb retains in-frame clones only, with some absent. The sample includes about 160,000 clones, around 90% seen only once; the top ten take 3.3%. The CDR3 consists of 13 residues. Germline CDR1 SGHDT, CDR2 YYEEEE. V was pared by 2 bases and J by 5 bases, with 10 bases between. V is TRBV5-6 and J is TRBJ2-5; D is undetermined. This clonotype was obtained from an adult who received the AZD1222 COVID-19 vaccine. The input for sequencing was peripheral blood, taken 28 days after the second AZD1222 dose. CDR3 loop: CASSFTAEETQYF. CDR3 DNA: TGTGCCAGCAGCTTCACGGCGGAGGAGACCCAGTACTTC.